The text below deals with one T cell receptor (beta chain). Its antigen is unknown. Clones were read by immunoSEQ multiplex PCR, and TCRdb kept only the in-frame ones, dropping some. The top ten clones hold around 2.7% of a sample with 7,000 to 9,000 clones, roughly nine tenths of them seen once. The sample originates from a study of stem cell transplantation in POMP-related autoinflammatory disease. Study findings and constraints: In patients with PRAID, every analyzed T-cell subset tended to show lower diversity and higher clonality. In PRAID patients, the number of distinct TRB V-J gene pairings was restricted.

Sample: CD8+ T cells from PBMCs, taken before stem cell transplantation. This sequence originates from a human donor with POMP-related autoinflammation and immune dysregulation (PRAID).

CDR3 bases: TGTGCCAGCAGCTCGGGGAGCTCCTATAATTCACCCCTCCACTTT. Translated, it gives CASSSGSSYNSPLHF. The chain carries TRBV6-6 and TRBJ1-6, with D unresolved. V shed 6 bases and J shed 0 bases, with 9 bases lying between them. CDR1 is MNHNY, CDR2 SVGAGI, per germline (reference sequence). There are 15 residues in the CDR3.